Given below is one TCR beta chain in context. The antigen is not known. The data originate from a study of OX40 agonist ivuxolimab in advanced cancers. About the study: Every patient in dose escalation had hepatocellular carcinoma, melanoma, renal cell or head and neck cancer. Notes on the study in general: Some nonresponders likewise displayed low normalized T-cell clonal expansion.

Repertoires were generated with immunoSEQ multiplex PCR, while TCRdb's copy carries only in-frame clones and drops some. The sample lists nearly 70,000 clones; roughly 90% were seen once. V dropped 3 bases and J dropped 4 bases, with 13 bases sitting between them. Germline CDR1 reads SGHTA; CDR2 reads FQGNSA. The CDR3 sequence is 15 residues long. This TCR came from an adult with an advanced solid tumor such as melanoma, head and neck, liver or kidney cancer. The source was CD4+ or CD8+ T cells sorted from blood, collected in a trial of the OX40 agonist ivuxolimab. This chain links TRBV7-2 with TRBJ1-3; D is undetermined. Written as DNA, the CDR3 is TGTGCCAGCAGCTTCTCGAGGATCGGAGGAAACACCATATATTTT. It codes for CASSFSRIGGNTIYF.